This TCR beta chain was recovered during a study of T cells in Graves' hyperthyroidism and ophthalmopathy (dated 2019 in TCRdb). Study-wide context: TCR V-J signatures able to tell the groups apart were searched for in a discovery cohort of 100 patients, of whom fewer than 45 had Graves' ophthalmopathy and under 65 had stable Graves' hyperthyroidism. Prospective prediction of ophthalmopathy was tested in an independent validation cohort consisting of roughly 20 hyperthyroidism patients and around 16 patients who later progressed to ophthalmopathy. The approximately 95 discovery patients were divided at random into training and test sets in a 7:3 ratio. The study also compared thyroid tissue and blood T-cell repertoires from 6 or 7 Graves' hyperthyroidism patients. After blood sampling, hyperthyroidism patients were treated with methimazole at a starting dose of 30 mg daily, and ophthalmopathy patients were treated with high-dose intravenous methylprednisolone. According to the paper, TCR Vbeta CDR3 sequencing was carried out on about 140 peripheral blood samples, which came from approximately 43 ophthalmopathy, approximately 78 hyperthyroidism and roughly 17 progressor patients. The investigation overall reported the following: No statistical method was used to fix the sample size in advance, and group allocation was not hidden from the investigators. Most expanded thyroid clonotypes (frequency above 0.001) were also found in blood, which suggests that blood repertoires may mirror thyroid immune responses. In cross-validation, a model built on a 13 V-J signature told ophthalmopathy apart from stable hyperthyroidism with 85% to 90% sensitivity and around 83% specificity, and in testing the same model reached 80%/75%. In validation, progression to ophthalmopathy was predicted by the model with roughly 69% sensitivity and roughly 76% specificity, a median of 6.5 months before onset.

A patient counted as having stable Graves' hyperthyroidism if no progression to ophthalmopathy occurred over 18 months of follow-up. Hyperthyroidism patients were newly diagnosed, had a disease duration of under 2 months, and were aged 18 to 65 years. Any patient with an uncontrolled infection, another autoimmune disease, pregnancy or lactation was excluded. Diagnoses were established on the basis of clinical symptoms, serum thyroxine and TRAb, thyroid ultrasound, and orbital computed tomography. Total RNA was extracted with Trizol reagent, and quality was checked on an Agilent 2100 Bioanalyzer. This clonotype has at least ten counts. Its antigen is currently not known. No base quality values were provided; no much bigger clone lies one nucleotide off. TCR beta CDR3 regions were amplified from RNA transcripts. The first round of RT-PCR for the TCR CDR3 was performed with the HTBI primer set and the Qiagen OneStep RT-PCR kit. The libraries were constructed in a second round of multiplex PCR and then size-selected and purified. The libraries were sequenced on an Illumina HiSeq2000 using paired-end 100 bp reads. From the authors' description of their analysis: Raw data were processed with SOAPnuke, discarding reads with adapters, uncalled bases, mean Phred below 15, or no exact constant-primer or identifier match. High-quality paired reads were merged using COPE v1.2.5, and each unique nucleotide sequence was defined as a clonotype. MiTCR v1.1 was used to align clonotypes to the IMGT TRBV, TRBD and TRBJ reference segments. The analysis included only V-J combinations with a frequency above 0.0001, which together covered 99% to 99.2% of the repertoires. A TCS score was defined as the ratio of F50 (clonal expansion) to E x V (chaos), with BLOSUM62-based TCRdist applied between CDR3 peptides within each V-J. Welch's t-statistics and random forest reduced 450 to 600 V-J features to 13, which were used in a naive Bayes classifier (R e1071). TCRdb passed the public sequencing reads through fastp at Q25 and MiXCR, retaining productive beta sequences. Rows with a matching CDR3 protein are joined into one entry that keeps the most common DNA and genes. These V and J calls are TCRdb output, not the study's own analysis. For this sample the table gives some 600,000 distinct CDR3 sequences, of which roughly 46% were detected only once. Together, the top ten hold about 7.8% of the sample.

The germline V gene encodes CDR1 DFQATT and CDR2 SNEGSKA (reference sequence). CDR3 length: 13 amino acids, cysteine to phenylalanine. The only DNA kept is the CDR3, 39 bases in frame from the first base. The junction shows trimming of 6 bases on V and 1 base on J, plus 10 bases between the germline ends. Sequencing was performed on peripheral blood or thyroid tissue (not recorded which). The V and J segments used are TRBV20-1 and TRBJ1-5; the D gene cannot be resolved reliably. This clonotype was obtained from a woman aged 18-29 years with Graves' hyperthyroidism. Donor details come from another sample of the same person, matched by shared clones. The CDR3 has the sequence CSAQRGSNQPQHF. Read as DNA, the sequence is TGCAGTGCCCAGCGGGGAAGCAATCAGCCCCAGCATTTT.